The 24 T cell receptor beta chains below come from one sample, sequenced in a study of cytomegalovirus exposure and HLA in healthy donors. In the PCR, 60 Vbeta and 13 Jbeta primers were used. Using immunoSEQ multiplex PCR, the repertoire was profiled, and TCRdb retains in-frame clones only, with some absent. In the table there are tens of thousands of clones, 80% of which are singletons. Sequencing was done on a sample of PBMCs. Source of these receptors: a man in his thirties or forties in good health and CMV-seropositive.

Turning to this clone: Germline is not matched at one junction end, which may reflect a read error. The genes are TRBV5-4 and TRBJ1-1, with D tentatively TRBD1 (5 bases). CDR3 length: 19 amino acids. Germline CDR1 reads SGHNT; CDR2 reads YYREEE (reference sequence). The CDR3 DNA reads TGTGCCAGCAGCTCCCTGGCGACCGACAGTTCCTGGAATGGTCCTCTCGACCGGTTT. It is translated as CASSSLATDSSWNGPLDRF.

CDR3 loop: CAISETQARGLGYTF. CDR3 coding DNA: TGTGCCATCAGTGAGACTCAGGCCAGGGGTTTAGGCTACACCTTC. The chain combines TRBV10-3 with TRBJ1-2; the D gene is possibly TRBD1 (6 bases). CDR1 is ENHRY and CDR2 is SYGVKD in the germline V gene. This CDR3 has 15 residues. With 2 bases removed from V and 8 bases from J, the gap between germline ends came to 18 bases.

The chain joins TRBV5-1 to TRBJ1-3; 7 bases fit TRBD1. Germline CDR1 SGHRS, CDR2 YFSETQ. J was trimmed by 4 bases and V by 7 bases; bases with no gene match: 11. CDR3 length: 15 amino acids. In DNA form, the CDR3 reads TGCGCCAGCTCCGGGACAGCTGCGTCCGGAAACACCATATATTTT. Translating gives CASSGTAASGNTIYF.

V and J are TRBV5-1 and TRBJ2-5; tentative D call: TRBD2 (7 bases). CDR3 length equals 15 residues. Trimming took 4 bases from V and 0 from J, leaving 13 bases between them. CDR1 is SGHRS, CDR2 YFSETQ, per germline. CDR3 loop: CASSPRGGNQETQYF. CDR3 nucleotides: TGCGCCAGCAGCCCTAGGGGGGGGAACCAAGAGACCCAGTACTTC. Drawing the rest from reference TRBV5-1 and TRBJ2-5, the complete variable domain is KAGVTQTPRYLIKTRGQQVTLSCSPISGHRSVSWYQQTPGQGLQFLFEYFSETQRNKGNFPGRFSGRQFSNSRSEMNVSTLELGDSALYLCASSPRGGNQETQYFGPGTRLLVL.

The V and J genes are TRBV6-5 and TRBJ1-1; D may be TRBD1 (6 bases). CDR3 length: 13 amino acids. Germline lookup yields CDR1 MNHEY and CDR2 SVGAGI. V was clipped by 6 bases and J by 5 bases, with 13 bases between them. Here the CDR3 reads CASRRQERTEAFF. In DNA, the CDR3 is TGTGCCAGCAGGCGACAGGAGCGGACTGAAGCTTTCTTT.

The V call is TRBV5-1, the J call TRBJ1-1; the match to TRBD1 covers 9 bases. The CDR3 is 14 residues long. Trimming took 4 bases from V and 4 from J; bases not matched to a gene: 5. Per the germline V gene, CDR1 is SGHRS and CDR2 is YFSETQ. The CDR3 DNA reads TGCGCCAGCAGCGGGACGACAGGGGGCACTGAAGCTTTCTTT. It yields the protein CASSGTTGGTEAFF.

Comment on this clone: The junction shows a germline mismatch at one end, possibly a read error. V is TRBV6-1 and J is TRBJ2-3, with no clear D. The CDR3 spans 11 residues. Germline V gene sequence: CDR1 MNHNS, CDR2 SASEGT. As DNA, the CDR3 is TGTGCCGGCAGCTACACAGATACGCAGTATTTT. It encodes CAGSYTDTQYF.

The chain employs TRBV7-3 and TRBJ2-5, with TRBD1 matching over 7 bases. V was pared by 5 bases and J by 2 bases, with 11 bases of the junction left unmatched. Germline CDR1 reads SGHTA; CDR2 reads FQGTGA. This CDR3 has 16 amino acids. The CDR3 region has the DNA TGTGCCAGCAGCGGGCGCCGGGACAGCTTTCAAGAGACCCAGTACTTC. Encoded protein: CASSGRRDSFQETQYF.

This chain connects TRBV5-1 to TRBJ2-1, with 7 bases matching TRBD2. Germline values: CDR1 SGHRS, CDR2 YFSETQ. CDR3 length: 15 amino acids. J lost 7 bases, V lost 4 bases, and 11 bases had no gene match. CDR3 region: CASSLGLPGPNEQFF. CDR3 sequence (DNA): TGCGCCAGCAGCCTGGGACTACCCGGGCCAAATGAGCAGTTCTTC.

The V call is TRBV5-1, the J call TRBJ2-5; 8 positions match TRBD2. This CDR3 comprises 13 residues. J was trimmed by 5 bases and V by 3 bases; bases with no gene match: 3. Germline V gene sequence: CDR1 SGHRS, CDR2 YFSETQ. As DNA, the CDR3 is TGCGCCAGCAGCTCCGGGGGGGCGGAGACCCAGTACTTC. This translates into CASSSGGAETQYF.

This clone was seen a single time. The chain carries TRBV28 and TRBJ1-5; TRBD1 might be the D (5 bases). The V end lost 3 bases, the J end lost 7 bases, and 16 bases lay between the germline ends. The CDR3 contains 15 residues. Germline CDR1 MDHEN, CDR2 SYDVKM. The CDR3 coding sequence is TGTGCCAGCAGTTTTTGGGAGGGCGAGGGGCAGCCCCAGCATTTT. It translates to CASSFWEGEGQPQHF.

The rearrangement links TRBV5-1 to TRBJ1-2, with a weak D call TRBD1 (5 bases). CDR1 is SGHRS, CDR2 YFSETQ, per germline. V was cut by 0 bases and J by 3 bases, with 9 bases left in between. This CDR3 spans 14 amino acids. The CDR3 nucleotides read TGCGCCAGCAGCTTGGAATCCAGGGACTATGGCTACACCTTC. It encodes CASSLESRDYGYTF.

A remark on this clone: At one boundary the junction diverges from the germline segment, which might be a read error. CDR3 coding DNA: TGTTCCAGCAGCTCACAGGGGGCTAGCAATCAGCCCCAGCATTTT. As protein: CSSSSQGASNQPQHF. This chain uses TRBV7-9 with TRBJ1-5, with TRBD1 matching over 9 bases. This CDR3 is built from 15 residues. From germline, CDR1 is SEHNR and CDR2 FQNEAQ (reference sequence).

The chain uses TRBV30 and TRBJ2-7; TRBD2 aligns across 7 bases. The CDR3 spans 11 residues. J was trimmed by 6 bases and V by 1 base; bases with no gene match: 0. Germline loops: CDR1 GTSNPN, CDR2 SVGIG (reference sequence). The CDR3 spells CAWSGGGEQYF. The DNA of the CDR3 is TGTGCCTGGAGTGGGGGGGGCGAGCAGTACTTC.

This clone was seen a few times. CDR3 sequence: CASRGGSQPQHF. The CDR3 DNA sequence: TGTGCCAGCAGGGGGGGAAGTCAGCCCCAGCATTTT. The chain employs TRBV6-6 and TRBJ1-5; weak D call: TRBD1 (5 bases). V was cut by 6 bases and J by 6 bases, with 9 bases left in between. The germline CDR1 and CDR2 sequences are MNHNY and SVGAGI (reference sequence). The CDR3 runs 12 residues.

The chain joins TRBV7-6 to TRBJ2-1, with TRBD1 matching over 7 bases. This CDR3 spans 15 amino acids. The germline V gene encodes CDR1 SGHVS and CDR2 FNYEAQ. V lost 3 bases and J lost 8; bases outside the gene matches: 10. Here the CDR3 DNA reads TGTGCCAGCAGCTTTTTCCACAGGGGTTCGGATGAGCAGTTCTTC. Its protein is CASSFFHRGSDEQFF.

V is TRBV4-1 and J is TRBJ2-7, with D tentatively TRBD1 (6 bases). The germline V and J ends were trimmed by 3 bases and 2 bases, with 17 bases remaining between them. The CDR3 has 16 amino acids. Germline-derived CDR1 and CDR2 are MGHRA and YSYEKL. CDR3 sequence (DNA): TGCGCCAGCAGCCACGGGATGAAGGCAGGGGCCTACGAGCAGTACTTC. Encoded protein: CASSHGMKAGAYEQYF.

This chain connects TRBV2 to TRBJ1-2; D not certain. There are 12 residues in the CDR3. V lost 6 bases to trimming and J lost 1 base, with 6 bases between them. The germline CDR1 and CDR2 sequences are SNHLY and FYNNEI. The CDR3 region has the DNA TGTGCCAGCAGGGCTTATAACTATGGCTACACCTTC. Translated, it gives CASRAYNYGYTF.

The V and J genes are TRBV5-1 and TRBJ2-2; D call uncertain. Looked up from germline, CDR1 is SGHRS and CDR2 is YFSETQ. The CDR3 extends over 13 amino acids. V was clipped by 7 bases and J by 0 bases, with 7 bases between them. The CDR3 region is CASETPNTGELFF. As DNA, the CDR3 is TGCGCCAGCGAGACTCCGAACACCGGGGAGCTGTTTTTT.

The chain has TRBV6-5 and TRBJ1-2, with D unresolved. The CDR3 spans 13 residues. Trimming removed 5 bases from V and 8 bases from J, with 15 bases in between. The germline V gene has CDR1 MNHEY and CDR2 SVGAGI. CDR3 residues: CASSDSSVGGYTF. As DNA, the CDR3 is TGTGCCAGCAGTGATAGCTCGGTAGGAGGCTACACCTTC.

The genes are TRBV27 and TRBJ1-4, with 10 bases fitting TRBD1. V dropped 4 bases and J dropped 2; count of bases not matched to a gene: 4. From germline, CDR1 is MNHEY and CDR2 SMNVEV (reference sequence). This CDR3 has 16 amino acids. CDR3 nucleotide sequence: TGTGCCAGCAGTTGGGACAGGGGAAGGACTAATGAAAAACTGTTTTTT. This encodes CASSWDRGRTNEKLFF.

This clone was recorded once. This chain connects TRBV5-1 to TRBJ2-7; 8 nucleotides agree with TRBD2. With V trimmed by 7 bases and J by 2 bases, 8 bases remained unmatched. Germline V CDR1 and CDR2: SGHRS, YFSETQ. The CDR3 length is 14 residues. The CDR3 protein is CASSSGGVAYEQYF. The CDR3 nucleotides read TGCGCCAGCTCCTCCGGGGGGGTTGCCTACGAGCAGTACTTC.

The chain carries TRBV18 and TRBJ2-1, with TRBD2 identical over 11 bases. Germline-derived CDR1 and CDR2 are KGHSH and LQKENI. There are 18 residues in the CDR3. The J segment lost 5 bases and the V segment lost 2 bases, leaving 11 bases of the junction unmatched. This chain's CDR3 is CASSPDSSSGGRNNEQFF. CDR3 nucleotide sequence: TGTGCCAGCTCACCAGATTCCTCTAGCGGGGGGCGGAACAATGAGCAGTTCTTC.

This chain uses TRBV19 with TRBJ2-3; a weak D match, TRBD1 (6 bases). The ends were cut back, 5 bases at V and 6 bases at J, with 15 bases in the middle. The CDR3 covers 14 residues. Germline V gene lookup returns CDR1 LNHDA and CDR2 SQIVND (reference sequence). The CDR3 region is CASSLTGFGDTQYF. The CDR3, as DNA: TGTGCCAGTAGTCTAACAGGGTTTGGGGATACGCAGTATTTT. Full variable domain (rest looked up from reference TRBV19 and TRBJ2-3): DGGITQSPKYLFRKEGQNVTLSCEQNLNHDAMYWYRQDPGQGLRLIYYSQIVNDFQKGDIAEGYSVSREKKESFPLTVTSAQKNPTAFYLCASSLTGFGDTQYFGPGTRLTVL.